This TCR beta chain was observed in a study of blood T cell repertoires in COVID-19. Study background: The origin of the acute and convalescent COVID-19 samples was the United States, Italy and Spain. PBMCs, B-cell-depleted T cells, or T cells were the source of the cDNA or gDNA that made up the material.

V was shortened by 4 bases and J by 5 bases, with 9 bases between the two germline ends. The CDR3 extends over 12 amino acids. The V gene's germline CDR1 is LGHDT and CDR2 YNNKEL (reference sequence). As processed by the authors: Amplification from reference gene primers served as the basis for estimated nucleated cell counts. The table came from immunoSEQ multiplex PCR; TCRdb's copy has only in-frame clones and leaves some out. D and trimming were read from the DNA, whereas the V and J calls and clone size are those reported in that table. The data show 56,000 or so clones, with 86% seen just once and 28% held by the top ten.

The clonotype originates from a human donor in a cohort sampled during active COVID-19. V is TRBV3-1 (or the pseudogene TRBV3-2) and J is TRBJ2-7; possibly TRBD2 for D (5 bases). Material: peripheral blood. Here the CDR3 reads CASSLLGDEQYF. The CDR3, as DNA: TGTGCCAGCAGCCTCCTCGGGGACGAGCAGTACTTC.